This T cell receptor (beta chain) came from a study of blood T cells in healthy people across ages. Findings and limits, study-wide: More naive CD4+ cells and higher diversity were found in long-lived than in aged donors. Estimates of diversity drawn from one million T cells were considered underestimates.

Using a J-beta primer mix together with a sample-barcoded 5' primer, a second PCR was run for 7 to 11 cycles. Each CDR3 protein gets one entry after TCRdb re-called the 5' RACE reads with MiXCR. Altogether 270,000 or so distinct CDR3 sequences are present, 25% to 30% being singletons, with the ten largest covering 29%. Every sample yielded at least 7 million isolated PBMCs. Only a few counts were recorded for this clonotype. Its target is not known. This receptor was taken from a woman between 65 and 79 years old in good health. The sample taken for sequencing was blood.

The CDR3 DNA reads as TGCAGTGGGCCCAAGGCGGAGACCCAGTACTTC. It encodes CSGPKAETQYF. This sequence joins TRBV20-1 and TRBJ2-5; D not certain. This CDR3 comprises 11 residues. Germline V gives CDR1 DFQATT, CDR2 SNEGSKA (reference sequence). V shed 7 bases and J shed 5 bases, with 11 bases lying between them.